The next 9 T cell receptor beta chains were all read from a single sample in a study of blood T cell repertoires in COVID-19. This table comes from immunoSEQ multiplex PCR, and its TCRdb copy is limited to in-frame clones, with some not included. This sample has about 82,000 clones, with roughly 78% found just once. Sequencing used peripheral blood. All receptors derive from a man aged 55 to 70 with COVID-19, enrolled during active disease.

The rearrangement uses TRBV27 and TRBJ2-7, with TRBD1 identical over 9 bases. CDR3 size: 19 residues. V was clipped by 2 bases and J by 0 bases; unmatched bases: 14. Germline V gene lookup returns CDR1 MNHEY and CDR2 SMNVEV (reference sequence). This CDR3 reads CASSLSGVTGTGYSYEQYF. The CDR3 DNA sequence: TGTGCCAGCAGTTTAAGTGGGGTCACTGGGACAGGGTACTCCTACGAGCAGTACTTC.

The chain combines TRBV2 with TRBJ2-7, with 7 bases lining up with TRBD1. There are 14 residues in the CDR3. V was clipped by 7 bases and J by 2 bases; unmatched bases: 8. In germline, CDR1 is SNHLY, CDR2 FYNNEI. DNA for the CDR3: TGTGCCAGCAAGGGGACAGCCTCGGCCTACGAGCAGTACTTC. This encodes CASKGTASAYEQYF.

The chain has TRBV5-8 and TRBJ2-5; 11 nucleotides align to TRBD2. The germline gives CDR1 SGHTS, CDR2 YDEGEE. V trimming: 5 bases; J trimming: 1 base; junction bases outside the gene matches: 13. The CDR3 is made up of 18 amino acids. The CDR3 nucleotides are TGTGCCAGCAGTTCCTACAGAACCGGGACTAGCGGCCAAGAGACCCAGTACTTC. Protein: CASSSYRTGTSGQETQYF.

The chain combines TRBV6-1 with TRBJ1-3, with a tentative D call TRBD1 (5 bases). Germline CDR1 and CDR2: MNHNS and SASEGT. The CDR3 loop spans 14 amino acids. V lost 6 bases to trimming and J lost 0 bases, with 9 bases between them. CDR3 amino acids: CASSQGTSGNTIYF. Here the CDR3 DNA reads TGTGCCAGCAGCCAGGGAACCTCTGGAAACACCATATATTTT.

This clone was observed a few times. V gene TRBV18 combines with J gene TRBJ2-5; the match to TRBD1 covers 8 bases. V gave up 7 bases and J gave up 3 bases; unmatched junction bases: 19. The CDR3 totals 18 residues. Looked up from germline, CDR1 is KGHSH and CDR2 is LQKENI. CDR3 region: CASLGSFGQGTSEETQYF. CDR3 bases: TGTGCCAGCTTGGGCAGTTTCGGACAGGGTACTTCCGAAGAGACCCAGTACTTC.

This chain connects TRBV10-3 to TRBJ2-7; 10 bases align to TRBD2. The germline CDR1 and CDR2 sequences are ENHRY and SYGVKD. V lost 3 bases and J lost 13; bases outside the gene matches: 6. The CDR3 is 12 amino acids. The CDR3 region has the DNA TGTGCCATCAGTGATGTGGGACTAGCGAGATACTTC. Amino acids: CAISDVGLARYF.

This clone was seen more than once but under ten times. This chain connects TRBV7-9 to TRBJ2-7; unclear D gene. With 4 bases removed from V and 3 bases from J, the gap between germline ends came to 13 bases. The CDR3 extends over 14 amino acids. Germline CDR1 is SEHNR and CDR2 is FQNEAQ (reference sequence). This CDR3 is CASSSIGRVYEQYF. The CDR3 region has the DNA TGTGCCAGCAGCTCGATTGGTCGCGTCTACGAGCAGTACTTC.

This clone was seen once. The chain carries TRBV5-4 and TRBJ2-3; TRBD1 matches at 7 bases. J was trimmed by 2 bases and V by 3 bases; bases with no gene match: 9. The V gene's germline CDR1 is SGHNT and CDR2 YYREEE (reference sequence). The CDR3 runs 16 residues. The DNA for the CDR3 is TGTGCCAGCAGCTGGGGACAGTCGGTTGTCACAGATACGCAGTATTTT. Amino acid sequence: CASSWGQSVVTDTQYF. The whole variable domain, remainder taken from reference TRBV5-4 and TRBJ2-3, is ETGVTQSPTHLIKTRGQQVTLRCSSQSGHNTVSWYQQALGQGPQFIFQYYREEENGRGNFPPRFSGLQFPNYSSELNVNALELDDSALYLCASSWGQSVVTDTQYFGPGTRLTVL.

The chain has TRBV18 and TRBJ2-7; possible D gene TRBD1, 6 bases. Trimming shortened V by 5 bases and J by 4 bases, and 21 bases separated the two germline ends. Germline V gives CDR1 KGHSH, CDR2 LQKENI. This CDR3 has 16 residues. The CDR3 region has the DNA TGTGCCAGCTCATCAAGTACCGGGACAAGGTCGTACGAGCAGTACTTC. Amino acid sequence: CASSSSTGTRSYEQYF.